The TCR beta chain under discussion was sequenced for a study of T cell responses to AZD1222 COVID-19 vaccine (dated by TCRdb to about 2021). With regard to the full study: Because spike-specific TCR depth and breadth did not differ between the two schedules, AZD1222 recipients who got a second dose at roughly 4 weeks were pooled with those who got a second dose at roughly 12 weeks. A total of 230 to 250 trial participants underwent TCR sequencing, of whom 207 received two doses of AZD1222 and some 26 received two doses of the MenACWY control vaccine. Enrollment into the trials was organized by age into subgroups of 18-55, 56-69 and 70-plus years, and those subgroups contained about 160, 30 and 59 TCR-sequenced participants, respectively. On the study overall, not on this receptor specifically: Participants were mostly white British and included more females than males, and it was suggested by the authors that clonal diversity may have been underestimated. Vaccine-associated CD4 TCRs spanned the whole spike protein, with dominant responses in regions 160-218 and 743-854. Conclusions about previously exposed vaccinees are limited, since just a handful of AZD1222 recipients were seropositive for SARS-CoV-2 at baseline. The 56-69-year group was small, and its depth increase did not reach significance, likely because of low power. After two AZD1222 doses, both the breadth and the depth of spike-specific TCRs were significantly higher than at day 0 and than in MenACWY recipients. Reportedly, almost half of the unique spike-specific TCRs recognized epitopes lying outside the regions that are mutated in the B.1.351 and B.1.1.7 variants. No day 14 peak-response samples were available, so repertoires were characterized only after the peak T cell response.

The sample's time point label, in plain terms: baseline before first vaccination. Vaccinee samples came from UK trials COV001 and COV002, including a single-blind randomized controlled phase 2/3 trial of AZD1222 (ChAdOx1 nCoV-19) in healthy adults. Trial participant PBMC samples were collected at day 0 and day 28 after the second dose for TCRbeta chain sequencing. In the case of this clone: Its target antigen remains unknown. No much larger clonotype is one base removed from it; base qualities were not supplied.

The CDR3 regions of human TCRbeta chains were analyzed by immunosequencing. The authors processed their data as follows. TCRs in the repertoires were compared against a reference library of SARS-CoV-2-specific TCRs that had been generated with the MIRA antigen-specificity platform. Breadth was defined as the fraction of unique TCRs that were SARS-CoV-2-associated. Depth was defined as the fraction of total T cells that were SARS-CoV-2-associated. Each spike-specific TCR was assigned to its reactive spike region and to a CD4 or CD8 class using the MIRA data. Log10-transformed breadth and depth values were compared by one-way ANOVA with Sidak's multiple comparisons tests. The source is immuneACCESS, and TCRdb retained only in-frame sequences with V and J called. Part of the clones is not carried over; for the studies checked, unresolved V genes explain less than half of this, and the remainder is unexplained. V, J and clone size were drawn from that table, and D and trimming were deduced from the DNA. This sample lists about 99,000 clones; 87% were detected once. The top ten hold around 3.2% of the sample.

CDR1 and CDR2 (KGHSH, LQKENI) derive from the germline V gene. The CDR3 measures 16 amino acids from cysteine to phenylalanine. The sequence is cut down to CDR3 DNA, 48 bases in frame from base 1. V ends up 6 bases short and J 1 base short, with an unmatched junction base count of 7. The sequences come from peripheral blood, collected on day 0 of AZD1222 vaccination. The rearrangement joined TRBV18 to TRBJ2-3, with TRBD2 identical over 10 junction bases. The receptor's source is an adult in good health. This receptor has the CDR3 CASSREGTSGTDTQYF. The DNA sequence follows: TGTGCCAGCTCTCGGGAGGGGACTAGCGGCACAGATACGCAGTATTTT.